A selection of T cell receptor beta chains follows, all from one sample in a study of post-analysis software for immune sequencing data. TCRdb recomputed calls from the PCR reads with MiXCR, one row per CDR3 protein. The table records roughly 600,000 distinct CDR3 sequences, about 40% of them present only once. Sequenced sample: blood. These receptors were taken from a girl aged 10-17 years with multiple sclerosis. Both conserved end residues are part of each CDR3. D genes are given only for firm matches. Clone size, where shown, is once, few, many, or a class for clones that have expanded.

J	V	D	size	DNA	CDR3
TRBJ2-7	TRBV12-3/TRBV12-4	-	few	TGTGCCAGCAGTTTTGGGGGTGCCCCCCACGAGCAGTACTTC	CASSFGGAPHEQYF
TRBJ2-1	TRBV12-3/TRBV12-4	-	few	TGTGCCAGCAGTGTCGGTTCGGAGCAGTTCTTC	CASSVGSEQFF
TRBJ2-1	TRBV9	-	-	TGTGCCAGCAGCGTAGGTGTCAGGAGCTACAATGAGCAGTTCTTC	CASSVGVRSYNEQFF
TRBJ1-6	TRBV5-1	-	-	TGCGCCAGCAGGCGGGACGGCTATAATTCACCCCTCCACTTT	CASRRDGYNSPLHF
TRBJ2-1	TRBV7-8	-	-	TGTACCAGCAGTCAAACCGGGGACTGGGTCTACAATGAGCAGTTCTTC	CTSSQTGDWVYNEQFF
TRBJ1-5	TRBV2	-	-	TGTGCCAGCAGTGTGGGGGGTAATCAGCCCCAGCATTTT	CASSVGGNQPQHF
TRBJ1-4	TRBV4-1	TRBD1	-	TGCGCCAGCAGCCAAGCGACAGGGTTTAATGAAAAACTGTTTTTT	CASSQATGFNEKLFF
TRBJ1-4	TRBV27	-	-	TGTGCCAGCAGGATACAGGGATTCAATAATGAAAAACTGTTTTTT	CASRIQGFNNEKLFF
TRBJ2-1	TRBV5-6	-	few	TGTGCCAGCAGCCTGGAGGGCCTTCGGCATAACAATGAGCAGTTCTTC	CASSLEGLRHNNEQFF
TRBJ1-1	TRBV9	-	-	TGTGCCAGCAGCGTAGGGACGGGGGCGCGGTATACTGAAGCTTTCTTT	CASSVGTGARYTEAFF
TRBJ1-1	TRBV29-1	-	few	TGCAGCGGACGAAACACTGAAGCTTTCTTT	CSGRNTEAFF
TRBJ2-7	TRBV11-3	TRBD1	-	TGTGCCAGCAGCAAACAGGGGGACGAGCAGTACTTC	CASSKQGDEQYF
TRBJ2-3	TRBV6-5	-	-	TGTGCCAGCGGGACTCCAACTCGCACAGATACGCAGTATTTT	CASGTPTRTDTQYF
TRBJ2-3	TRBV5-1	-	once	TGCGCCAGCGGTCTAACCCCTACTACCCCCACAGATACGCAGTATTTT	CASGLTPTTPTDTQYF